What follows describes a single T cell receptor (beta chain). What it binds is not known. This record comes from a study of cytomegalovirus exposure and HLA in healthy donors. Amplification used 60 Vbeta primers and 13 Jbeta primers. Method: immunoSEQ multiplex PCR; TCRdb's copy keeps in-frame clones and lacks some. The table records 90,000 to 110,000 clones, approximately 72% of them present only once. The CDR3 runs to 15 residues. The germline gives CDR1 GTSNPN, CDR2 SVGIG (reference sequence). The V and J ends lost 2 bases and 5 bases, in that order; junction bases with no gene match: 8. Findings of the study overall: Looking again later, the authors saw that most CMV-associated TCR beta chains seemed HLA-restricted. Clonal expansion, a later analysis showed, was greater in HLA-associated TCR beta chains than in equally common others.

V is TRBV30 and J is TRBJ2-5; 10 bases are a match to TRBD2. This TCR was sampled from a man aged 25 to 40 in good health and CMV-seronegative. Sequencing was carried out using PBMCs. CDR3 sequence: CAWSRGSGRSETQYF. The CDR3 bases are TGTGCCTGGAGTCGAGGTAGCGGGAGGTCTGAGACCCAGTACTTC.